A selection of T cell receptor beta chains follows, all from one sample in a study of blood T cell repertoires in COVID-19. The protocol was immunoSEQ multiplex PCR, while the TCRdb copy is restricted to in-frame clones and leaves out a portion. The table has more than 150,000 clones, approximately 80% seen once; the top ten hold approximately 2.9%. The sequenced sample was peripheral blood. These receptors were obtained from a woman in her sixties or seventies with acute or convalescent COVID-19. Each CDR3 is given without its conserved first and last residue. Fields, in order: J gene, V gene, CDR3 protein.

TRBJ2-1 | TRBV14 | ASSPNLGRGSYNEQF
TRBJ2-3 | TRBV6-1 | ASSEAWGGATDTQY
TRBJ1-1 | TRBV7-2 | ASSLVPSSVVEAF
TRBJ1-3 | TRBV10-2 | ASSGGTGGPGNTIY
TRBJ2-7 | TRBV28 | ASSQTSGGYYEQY
TRBJ1-1 | TRBV20-1 | SASRVTEAF
TRBJ2-7 | TRBV13 | ASSVAGGPYEQY
TRBJ1-1 | TRBV18 | ASSPGQGAEAF
TRBJ2-5 | TRBV20-1 | SAEEEETQY
TRBJ2-3 | TRBV4-1 | ASSQDQSGGTVAQY
TRBJ2-1 | TRBV6-5 | ASSYSNRAGEQF
TRBJ1-5 | TRBV19 | ASSDRGSYSNQPQH
TRBJ1-2 | TRBV7-3 | ASSLLGQTDTSYT